This passage covers 23 T cell receptor beta chains from one sample sequenced in a study of blood T cell repertoires in COVID-19. TCRdb keeps only in-frame clones here, not all; method: immunoSEQ multiplex PCR. Altogether 97,000 or so clones are present, about 83% being singletons, with the ten largest covering about 9.9%. Sequencing was carried out using peripheral blood. These receptor sequences come from a man in his forties with active or convalescent COVID-19.

This clone was counted only a few times. The chain combines TRBV7-6 with TRBJ1-5, with D tentatively TRBD1 (6 bases). The CDR3 covers 15 residues. With 2 bases removed from V and 2 bases from J, the gap between germline ends came to 10 bases. The germline V gene has CDR1 SGHVS and CDR2 FNYEAQ. The CDR3 DNA follows: TGTGCCAGCAGCTTACAAGGGGGAGGCAATCAGCCCCAGCATTTT. Amino acids: CASSLQGGGNQPQHF.

This chain uses TRBV5-5 with TRBJ1-5; maybe TRBD1 (5 bases). V was trimmed by 3 bases and J by 4 bases, leaving 14 bases between them. CDR3 length equals 15 residues. Germline values: CDR1 SGHKS, CDR2 YYEKEE (reference sequence). CDR3 nucleotide sequence: TGTGCCAGCAGCTCGGGAGGGGCCCATAATCAGCCCCAGCATTTT. Its translation: CASSSGGAHNQPQHF.

V usage is TRBV29-1 and J usage is TRBJ2-1, with D maybe TRBD1 (5 bases). Germline V gene data show CDR1 as SQVTM and CDR2 as ANQGSEA. Trimming took 8 bases from V and 5 from J, leaving 10 bases between them. CDR3 length: 11 residues. CDR3 amino acids: CSSGYNNEQFF. The CDR3 bases are TGCAGCTCAGGGTACAACAATGAGCAGTTCTTC.

The chain combines TRBV30 with TRBJ2-7, with D perhaps TRBD1 (5 bases). Germline CDR1 reads GTSNPN; CDR2 reads SVGIG (reference sequence). The CDR3 is made up of 14 amino acids. V lost 2 bases, J lost 7 bases, and 18 bases lay in between. The CDR3 loop is CAWSTGHPLLEQYF. CDR3 DNA: TGTGCCTGGAGTACCGGACACCCCCTACTGGAGCAGTACTTC.

This chain uses TRBV7-3 with TRBJ2-7; 8 bases align to TRBD2. CDR1 and CDR2 from the germline V gene are SGHTA and FQGTGA. V dropped 5 bases and J dropped 6; count of bases not matched to a gene: 9. The CDR3 loop spans 14 amino acids. The CDR3, as DNA: TGTGCCAGCAGCCCCGGGGGGGCGAGGGTCGAGCAGTACTTC. It specifies CASSPGGARVEQYF.

This chain joins TRBV7-2 and TRBJ1-3; D may be TRBD1 (6 bases). Germline CDR1 and CDR2: SGHTA and FQGNSA. There are 17 residues in the CDR3. Trimming cost V 0 bases and J 0 bases, with 12 bases left between them. CDR3: CASSLASGHPSGNTIYF. Written as DNA, the CDR3 is TGTGCCAGCAGCTTAGCTTCGGGACACCCCTCTGGAAACACCATATATTTT.

The chain has TRBV4-2 and TRBJ1-2, with a weak D call TRBD1 (5 bases). Germline-derived CDR1 and CDR2 are LGHNA and YNFKEQ. This CDR3 is built from 14 residues. Trimming left V 3 bases short and J 3 bases short, with 11 bases between. CDR3 sequence reads: CASSHPDRDYGYTF. The CDR3 DNA reads TGTGCCAGCAGCCATCCCGACAGAGACTATGGCTACACCTTC.

The chain recombines TRBV7-9 with TRBJ1-5, with D unresolved. Trimming removed 4 bases at V and 7 bases at J, with 11 bases between. CDR1 and CDR2 from the germline V gene are SEHNR and FQNEAQ (reference sequence). The CDR3 covers 13 residues. In nucleotides, the CDR3 is TGTGCCAGCAGCTCCGGAGAAACACAGCCCCAGCATTTT. The encoded protein is CASSSGETQPQHF. Full variable domain (remainder filled in from reference TRBV7-9 and TRBJ1-5): DTGVSQNPRHKITKRGQNVTFRCDPISEHNRLYWYRQTLGQGPEFLTYFQNEAQLEKSRLLSDRFSAERPKGSFSTLEIQRTEQGDSAMYLCASSSGETQPQHFGDGTRLSIL.

The chain uses TRBV19 and TRBJ1-5; D may be TRBD1 (5 bases). The CDR3 runs to 14 residues. V lost 6 bases and J lost 2, with 11 bases in between. Per the germline V gene, CDR1 is LNHDA and CDR2 is SQIVND (reference sequence). CDR3 amino acids: CASRAGLGNQPQHF. The CDR3 coding sequence is TGTGCCAGTAGGGCAGGGTTGGGCAATCAGCCCCAGCATTTT.

The chain employs TRBV2 and TRBJ1-2; D perhaps matches TRBD1 (6 bases). In germline, CDR1 is SNHLY, CDR2 FYNNEI. V was clipped by 0 bases and J by 6 bases, with 17 bases between them. The CDR3 spans 16 residues. The CDR3 sequence: CASSEALQGALHGYTF. CDR3 nucleotide sequence: TGTGCCAGCAGTGAAGCGTTACAGGGAGCGCTCCATGGCTACACCTTC.

This clone was observed a single time. The chain links TRBV5-4 to TRBJ1-4, with D possibly TRBD1 on 6 matching bases. Deletions cut 4 bases from V and 0 bases from J, with 13 bases between. This CDR3 is 16 amino acids long. Looked up from germline, CDR1 is SGHNT and CDR2 is YYREEE (reference sequence). The DNA of the CDR3 is TGTGCCAGCAGCCCCGGACAGCCGACAACTAATGAAAAACTGTTTTTT. It codes for CASSPGQPTTNEKLFF. The complete variable domain, with remaining parts taken from reference TRBV5-4 and TRBJ1-4, reads ETGVTQSPTHLIKTRGQQVTLRCSSQSGHNTVSWYQQALGQGPQFIFQYYREEENGRGNFPPRFSGLQFPNYSSELNVNALELDDSALYLCASSPGQPTTNEKLFFGSGTQLSVL.

The CDR3 nucleotides are TGTGCCAGCAGCCAGGACAGGAATCAGCCCCAGCATTTT. Its protein product is CASSQDRNQPQHF. The V and J genes are TRBV3-1 (or the pseudogene TRBV3-2) and TRBJ1-5; the match to TRBD1 covers 7 bases. The CDR3 runs to 13 residues. CDR1 LGHDT and CDR2 YNNKEL come from the germline V gene (reference sequence). Unmatched junction bases numbered 0, after V lost 3 bases and J lost 4 bases.

The chain combines TRBV4-1 with TRBJ2-3, with 8 bases lining up with TRBD2. Germline V gives CDR1 MGHRA, CDR2 YSYEKL. Trimming at V came to 0 bases and at J to 1 base, leaving 15 bases not matched to a gene. This CDR3 comprises 20 residues. The CDR3 here is CASSQDRVGSGAFRTDTQYF. CDR3 nucleotide sequence: TGCGCCAGCAGCCAAGATCGGGTTGGTAGCGGGGCCTTCCGCACAGATACGCAGTATTTT.

The count of this clone is one. The V and J genes are TRBV19 and TRBJ1-3, with TRBD1 matching over 9 bases. The germline V gene encodes CDR1 LNHDA and CDR2 SQIVND (reference sequence). The junction had 1 base not matched to a gene; V was cut back by 7 bases and J by 0 bases. The length of the CDR3 is 14 residues. The CDR3 loop is CASKTGGSGNTIYF. CDR3 bases: TGTGCCAGTAAGACAGGGGGCTCTGGAAACACCATATATTTT.

J is TRBJ2-5 and V is TRBV11-1; 8 nucleotides match TRBD1. Per germline, CDR1 SGHAT and CDR2 FQDESV (reference sequence). This CDR3 has 13 amino acids. Trimming at V came to 4 bases and at J to 6 bases, leaving 4 bases not matched to a gene. CDR3 sequence: CASSSTGGKTQYF. CDR3 nucleotides: TGTGCCAGCAGCTCTACAGGGGGGAAGACCCAGTACTTC.

The rearrangement links TRBV14 to TRBJ2-2, with unresolved D. Per the germline V gene, CDR1 is SGHDN and CDR2 is FVKESK. The CDR3 runs 17 residues. V was clipped by 3 bases and J by 0 bases, with 14 bases between them. CDR3: CASSHDLHLPNTGELFF. DNA for the CDR3: TGTGCCAGCAGCCACGATTTACACCTTCCGAACACCGGGGAGCTGTTTTTT.

The chain combines TRBV19 with TRBJ2-3; 9 bases line up with TRBD2. J lost 3 bases, V lost 7 bases, and 5 bases had no gene match. The germline CDR1 and CDR2 sequences are LNHDA and SQIVND (reference sequence). The CDR3 loop spans 14 amino acids. The DNA of the CDR3 is TGTGCCAGTATTCAGCGGGGGGCAACAGATACGCAGTATTTT. It is translated as CASIQRGATDTQYF. The full variable domain, in which reference TRBV19 and TRBJ2-3 provide the parts outside the CDR3, is DGGITQSPKYLFRKEGQNVTLSCEQNLNHDAMYWYRQDPGQGLRLIYYSQIVNDFQKGDIAEGYSVSREKKESFPLTVTSAQKNPTAFYLCASIQRGATDTQYFGPGTRLTVL.

The genes are TRBV10-3 and TRBJ1-2; no clear D. This CDR3 has 14 amino acids. V dropped 4 bases and J dropped 7 bases, with 16 bases sitting between them. CDR1 is ENHRY, CDR2 SYGVKD, per germline. In nucleotides, the CDR3 is TGTGCCATCAGTGCTATCCGGGCCGAGGGTGGCTACACCTTC. Protein sequence: CAISAIRAEGGYTF.

The sample holds one count of this clone. This rearrangement joins TRBV19 to TRBJ1-1; 9 nucleotides align to TRBD1. The CDR3 runs to 13 residues. Germline V gene lookup returns CDR1 LNHDA and CDR2 SQIVND (reference sequence). The J segment lost 5 bases and the V segment lost 4 bases, leaving 2 bases of the junction unmatched. Written as DNA, the CDR3 is TGTGCCAGTAGTACCGGACAGGGGACTGAAGCTTTCTTT. It specifies CASSTGQGTEAFF.

The chain recombines TRBV30 with TRBJ1-4; perhaps TRBD1 as D (5 bases). The V gene lost 3 bases and the J gene lost 7 bases, with 15 bases spanning the gap. Germline V gives CDR1 GTSNPN, CDR2 SVGIG (reference sequence). The CDR3 sequence is 14 residues long. In DNA form, the CDR3 reads TGTGCCTGGAGCGAAACCGGCGGGGCTGAAAAACTGTTTTTT. Its translation is CAWSETGGAEKLFF. Complete variable domain (other parts from reference TRBV30 and TRBJ1-4): SQTIHQWPATLVQPVGSPLSLECTVEGTSNPNLYWYRQAAGRGLQLLFYSVGIGQISSEVPQNLSASRPQDRQFILSSKKLLLSDSGFYLCAWSETGGAEKLFFGSGTQLSVL.

This clone has a handful of counts. This chain uses TRBV19 with TRBJ1-2; 7 bases map to TRBD1. The CDR3 is made up of 12 amino acids. CDR1 is LNHDA, CDR2 SQIVND, per germline (reference sequence). V lost 4 bases and J lost 4; bases outside the gene matches: 0. CDR3 residues: CASSTGGYGYTF. Here the CDR3 DNA reads TGTGCCAGTAGTACAGGGGGCTATGGCTACACCTTC.

The chain is built from TRBV14 and TRBJ1-3; 9 nucleotides line up with TRBD1. The CDR3 is 19 residues long. V was clipped by 1 base and J by 0 bases; unmatched bases: 10. Germline assignment: CDR1 SGHDN and CDR2 FVKESK. The CDR3 DNA is TGTGCCAGCAGCCAAGGAGGCAGCGGGACAGGGCGCTCTGGAAACACCATATATTTT. It codes for CASSQGGSGTGRSGNTIYF.

This clone was observed once. The chain uses TRBV13 and TRBJ2-1; 16 nucleotides match TRBD2. The V gene's germline CDR1 is PRHDT and CDR2 FYEKMQ (reference sequence). The CDR3 is 19 amino acids. J was trimmed by 0 bases and V by 4 bases; bases with no gene match: 6. CDR3 region: CASSSGTSGGALSYNEQFF. CDR3 in DNA: TGTGCCAGCAGCTCCGGGACTAGCGGGGGGGCCCTCTCCTACAATGAGCAGTTCTTC. Full variable domain (rest looked up from reference TRBV13 and TRBJ2-1): AAGVIQSPRHLIKEKRETATLKCYPIPRHDTVYWYQQGPGQDPQFLISFYEKMQSDKGSIPDRFSAQQFSDYHSELNMSSLELGDSALYFCASSSGTSGGALSYNEQFFGPGTRLTVL.